A selection of T cell receptor beta chains follows, all from one sample in a study of response to subunit inactivated influenza vaccine. In TCRdb, the RT-PCR reads were re-called with MiXCR into one record per CDR3 protein. This table holds about 530,000 distinct CDR3 sequences, over 10% found once. Specimen: PBMCs from blood, collected 35 to 45 days after vaccination. These receptors were obtained from a man between 45 and 60 years old who received an inactivated influenza vaccine. Each CDR3 is given with its conserved first and last residue. D genes are given only for firm matches. Some rows mark clone size as missing; the rest say once, few, many or name a class of expanded clone.

D,J,size,V,CDR3,DNA
NA,TRBJ1-2,many,TRBV6-2/TRBV6-3,CASSYSTFERGHNYGYTF,TGTGCCAGCAGTTACTCGACTTTTGAACGCGGACACAACTATGGCTACACCTTC
TRBD2,TRBJ2-3,few,TRBV5-6,CASSLEWTSGSTDTQYF,TGTGCCAGCAGCTTGGAGTGGACTAGCGGAAGCACAGATACGCAGTATTTT
NA,TRBJ2-5,few,TRBV11-2,CASSSPMPGVGETQYF,TGTGCCAGCAGCTCCCCCATGCCAGGGGTTGGAGAGACCCAGTACTTC
TRBD2,TRBJ2-2,NA,TRBV5-1,CASSLAVGRAERNTGELFF,TGCGCCAGCAGCTTGGCCGTGGGGAGGGCAGAGAGGAACACCGGGGAGCTGTTTTTT
TRBD2,TRBJ2-7,NA,TRBV7-4,CASSLGGLADTPTYEQYF,TGTGCCAGCAGCTTAGGGGGACTAGCGGATACTCCAACCTACGAGCAGTACTTC
TRBD2,TRBJ2-7,few,TRBV12-3/TRBV12-4,CASRRTSSYEQYF,TGTGCCAGCAGACGGACTAGCTCCTACGAGCAGTACTTC
TRBD2,TRBJ2-7,few,TRBV20-1,CSARLAGIEQYF,TGCAGTGCTAGACTAGCGGGGATCGAGCAGTACTTC
TRBD1,TRBJ2-7,few,TRBV6-2/TRBV6-3,CASSNPGQLYEQYF,TGTGCCAGCAGTAATCCGGGACAGCTCTACGAGCAGTACTTC
NA,TRBJ2-7,once,TRBV13,CASSRQTGNEQYF,TGTGCCAGCAGCCGCCAGACGGGTAACGAGCAGTACTTC
NA,TRBJ2-1,few,TRBV6-2/TRBV6-3,CASSEGDYNEQFF,TGTGCCAGCAGTGAGGGGGATTACAATGAGCAGTTCTTC
NA,TRBJ1-2,NA,TRBV10-3,CAIGDGYYGYTF,TGTGCCATCGGGGACGGATACTATGGCTACACCTTC
NA,TRBJ1-1,many,TRBV30,CAWAGGSSEAFF,TGTGCCTGGGCTGGTGGGTCCTCTGAAGCTTTCTTT
TRBD2,TRBJ2-7,NA,TRBV28,CASNAPGLAGGVYEQYF,TGTGCCAGCAACGCACCGGGACTAGCGGGAGGGGTTTACGAGCAGTACTTC
NA,TRBJ2-3,NA,TRBV9,CASSVHGADTQYF,TGTGCCAGCAGCGTCCACGGGGCAGATACGCAGTATTTT
TRBD2,TRBJ2-3,NA,TRBV11-1,CASSPRGLAGTLRTDTQYF,TGTGCCAGCAGCCCCCGTGGGCTAGCGGGAACCTTAAGGACAGATACGCAGTATTTT
NA,TRBJ2-5,NA,TRBV7-8,CASSQQGGQETQYF,TGTGCCAGCAGCCAGCAAGGCGGCCAAGAGACCCAGTACTTC
TRBD1,TRBJ2-1,NA,TRBV5-1,CASSLKTGVGNEQFF,TGCGCCAGCAGCTTGAAAACAGGGGTGGGGAATGAGCAGTTCTTC
TRBD2,TRBJ2-5,few,TRBV5-1,CASSFAPAGGSETQYF,TGCGCCAGCAGCTTCGCTCCAGCGGGGGGTTCTGAGACCCAGTACTTC
TRBD1,TRBJ1-5,few,TRBV4-1,CASSQGDRGPGAQHF,TGCGCCAGCAGCCAAGGGGACAGGGGGCCGGGGGCCCAGCATTTT
NA,TRBJ2-7,NA,TRBV4-3,CASSQDMGTYEQYF,TGCGCCAGCAGCCAAGATATGGGAACCTACGAGCAGTACTTC
TRBD2,TRBJ2-1,few,TRBV2,CASTPGLAVYSGEQFF,TGTGCCAGCACCCCGGGACTAGCGGTGTATTCGGGTGAGCAGTTCTTC
NA,TRBJ2-2,few,TRBV7-2,CASSLAYPGRGELFF,TGTGCCAGCAGCTTAGCTTATCCAGGGCGTGGGGAGCTGTTTTTT
TRBD1,TRBJ1-5,many,TRBV15,CATSRDLRGQDNQPQHF,TGTGCCACCAGCAGAGATTTGAGGGGACAGGACAATCAGCCCCAGCATTTT
NA,TRBJ1-2,few,TRBV28,CASSFAGQGYTF,TGTGCCAGCAGTTTTGCAGGGCAGGGCTACACCTTC
TRBD1,TRBJ1-2,NA,TRBV29-1,CSVRTGGVRRGGYTF,TGCAGCGTCCGGACAGGGGGCGTGCGGAGAGGCGGCTACACCTTC
TRBD2,TRBJ2-1,NA,TRBV28,CASSPVSGGSYNEQFF,TGTGCCAGCAGCCCCGTTAGCGGGGGCTCCTACAATGAGCAGTTCTTC
NA,TRBJ2-5,few,TRBV15,CATSRDFRPRETQYF,TGTGCCACCAGCAGAGACTTTAGGCCTCGAGAGACCCAGTACTTC
TRBD1,TRBJ2-2,NA,TRBV10-3,CAISGNRGNTGELFF,TGTGCCATCAGTGGGAACAGGGGGAACACCGGGGAGCTGTTTTTT
TRBD1,TRBJ1-2,NA,TRBV2,CASSVQGAKYGYTF,TGTGCCAGCAGTGTACAGGGGGCGAAGTATGGCTACACCTTC
TRBD2,TRBJ2-6,NA,TRBV6-5,CASSYNPGGKDVLTF,TGTGCCAGCAGTTACAATCCGGGGGGAAAGGACGTCCTGACTTTC
NA,TRBJ2-1,few,TRBV5-6,CASSLSGSLFYNEQFF,TGTGCCAGCAGCTTGAGCGGCAGCCTTTTCTACAATGAGCAGTTCTTC
NA,TRBJ2-7,NA,TRBV20-1,CSARDLRGASGSGEQYF,TGCAGTGCTAGAGATCTCAGGGGGGCTAGCGGGTCTGGCGAGCAGTACTTC
TRBD2,TRBJ2-5,NA,TRBV7-3,CASSMGLAAQETQYF,TGTGCCAGCAGCATGGGACTAGCGGCACAAGAGACCCAGTACTTC
NA,TRBJ1-5,NA,TRBV6-2/TRBV6-3,CASSYAGVQPQHF,TGTGCCAGCAGTTACGCAGGGGTACAGCCCCAGCATTTT
NA,TRBJ2-7,many,TRBV6-2/TRBV6-3,CASSLSPDRSYEQYF,TGTGCCAGCAGTCTCTCCCCGGATCGATCCTACGAGCAGTACTTC
TRBD1,TRBJ1-2,few,TRBV5-1,CASSLGDRAPGYTF,TGCGCCAGCAGCCTAGGGGACAGGGCCCCCGGCTACACCTTC
TRBD2,TRBJ2-7,many,TRBV20-1,CSAVGLASSYEQYF,TGCAGTGCCGTAGGACTAGCGAGCTCCTACGAGCAGTACTTC
TRBD1,TRBJ2-3,NA,TRBV10-3,CAISEGDRAADTQYF,TGTGCCATCAGTGAGGGGGACAGGGCCGCAGATACGCAGTATTTT
NA,TRBJ2-1,many,TRBV27,CASSLYVGEQFF,TGTGCCAGCAGTTTATATGTCGGTGAGCAGTTCTTC